The subject of this entry is one TCR beta chain. The entry originates in a study of blood T cells in healthy people across ages. A second PCR, run for roughly 7 to 12 cycles, used a sample-barcoded 5' primer plus a J-beta primer mix. All samples yielded 2.5 million or more CDR3-containing paired-end reads. One entry per CDR3 protein results from TCRdb running MiXCR on the 5' RACE reads. This table holds fewer than 900,000 distinct CDR3 sequences, roughly 40% found once. Losses at the gene ends were 6 bases for V and 2 bases for J; bases not matched to a gene: 4. This CDR3 has 14 residues. The sequenced sample consisted of blood. This clonotype was obtained from a man between 18 and 35 years old in good health. This chain connects TRBV12-3 or TRBV12-4 to TRBJ2-5; 9 bases match TRBD1. CDR3 in amino acids: CASREGQGQETQYF. CDR3 in DNA: TGTGCCAGCAGGGAGGGACAGGGACAAGAGACCCAGTACTTC.